A selection of T cell receptor beta chains follows, all from one sample in a study of a mutant IDH1 vaccine in newly diagnosed glioma. Generated by immunoSEQ multiplex PCR, the TCRdb table keeps only in-frame clones and is missing some. Here the sample spans about 60,000 clones, around 84% being singletons. The antigens these receptors bind are not known. The starting material was PBMCs, obtained from a glioma patient whose treatment included an IDH1 peptide vaccine. These receptors all stem from a woman aged 45 to 65 with glioma. CDR3s leave out the opening cysteine and the closing phenylalanine or tryptophan. Only some rows state a clone size, as once, few, many or a class for expanded clones.

abundance: -; v_gene: TRBV6-4; CDR3aa: ASSDSGTTNANEQF
abundance: -; v_gene: TRBV2; CDR3aa: ASSELAGGN
abundance: -; v_gene: TRBV19; CDR3aa: ASRSDRGNSPLH
abundance: -; v_gene: TRBV7-9; CDR3aa: ASSLSGGPSYEQY
abundance: -; v_gene: TRBV11-2; CDR3aa: ASSLEIYGFTEAF
abundance: -; v_gene: TRBV28; CDR3aa: ASSSSGGLTQPQH
abundance: -; v_gene: TRBV7-7; CDR3aa: ASSLQEGYEQY
abundance: -; v_gene: TRBV5-6; CDR3aa: ASSLEDSYYGYT
abundance: -; v_gene: TRBV19; CDR3aa: ASSMRGKNTEAF
abundance: -; v_gene: TRBV5-6; CDR3aa: ASSLGSTYEQY
abundance: -; v_gene: TRBV29-1; CDR3aa: SVAPSGTEAF
abundance: -; v_gene: TRBV5-1; CDR3aa: ASALGLRSSMNTEAF
abundance: -; v_gene: TRBV10-3; CDR3aa: AISEHGTFSSYEQY
abundance: once; v_gene: TRBV29-1; CDR3aa: SAAWGRSFGGYT
abundance: -; v_gene: TRBV6-6; CDR3aa: ASRGTGGPSTEAF
abundance: -; v_gene: TRBV5-8; CDR3aa: ASNPQGQGISNQPQH
abundance: -; v_gene: TRBV5-1; CDR3aa: ASSLGTNNQPQH
abundance: -; v_gene: TRBV4-1; CDR3aa: ASSQRYKDGTQY
abundance: -; v_gene: TRBV6-1; CDR3aa: ASIQVLNTEAF
abundance: -; v_gene: TRBV2; CDR3aa: ASRGDAYGSSPLH
abundance: large; v_gene: TRBV9; CDR3aa: ASSGTGLAT
abundance: -; v_gene: TRBV9; CDR3aa: ASSPGGQHLNYGYT
abundance: once; v_gene: TRBV7-2; CDR3aa: ASTEGGVSSYEQY
abundance: -; v_gene: TRBV25-1; CDR3aa: ASSDPGLGTDTQY
abundance: once; v_gene: TRBV15; CDR3aa: ATSRGQAKGETQY
abundance: -; v_gene: TRBV19; CDR3aa: ASTLGGRGYT
abundance: -; v_gene: TRBV28; CDR3aa: ASSFSGAGDTEAF
abundance: -; v_gene: TRBV5-1; CDR3aa: ASSFRGQGAGWY
abundance: -; v_gene: TRBV11-3; CDR3aa: ASSWTTGIATEAF
abundance: once; v_gene: TRBV4-3; CDR3aa: ASSQDRLPNEQF
abundance: -; v_gene: TRBV2; CDR3aa: ASSGKTGLTEAF
abundance: -; v_gene: TRBV19; CDR3aa: ASKLRTSQETQY
abundance: -; v_gene: TRBV7-2; CDR3aa: ASSSWGDQPQH
abundance: few; v_gene: TRBV7-9; CDR3aa: ASSLGQGTITDEQY
abundance: -; v_gene: TRBV28; CDR3aa: ASSLGGQGMDGYT
abundance: -; v_gene: TRBV5-1; CDR3aa: ASTGQGNTGELF
abundance: -; v_gene: TRBV5-4; CDR3aa: ASTVGGPTGELF
abundance: -; v_gene: TRBV14; CDR3aa: ASSQDQLGRGRTEAF
abundance: -; v_gene: TRBV19; CDR3aa: ASSRRVGQGTETQY
abundance: -; v_gene: TRBV5-6; CDR3aa: ATALGRDEKLF